These 25 T cell receptor beta chains were all obtained from the same sample, sequenced in a study of T cells after yellow fever vaccination. TCRdb fed the 5' RACE reads into MiXCR, producing one record per CDR3 protein. Of about 240,000 distinct CDR3 sequences in the sample, less than 9% were seen once. This specimen consisted of CD4+ T cells sorted from PBMCs, obtained 15 days after the yellow fever booster vaccination. The receptor set was obtained from a man aged 30-40 years who received the YFV17D yellow fever vaccine.

This clonotype was observed many times. The V call is TRBV27, the J call TRBJ1-1; D unresolved. The V and J ends lost 5 bases and 1 base respectively, with 11 bases between them. Per the germline V gene, CDR1 is MNHEY and CDR2 is SMNVEV (reference sequence). The CDR3 has 14 amino acids. The CDR3 DNA reads TGTGCCAGCAGTCTCCGGGCTGAGAACACTGAAGCTTTCTTT. It is translated as CASSLRAENTEAFF.

There are many counts of this clonotype. This chain connects TRBV27 to TRBJ2-7, with a possible D match to TRBD1 (5 bases). The CDR3 extends over 15 amino acids. V lost 3 bases and J 4 bases, leaving 16 bases between the germline ends. Germline V gene lookup returns CDR1 MNHEY and CDR2 SMNVEV (reference sequence). CDR3: CASSLRTITSYEQYF. The CDR3 coding sequence is TGTGCCAGCAGTTTGCGGACAATCACTTCTTACGAGCAGTACTTC.

Many counts were recorded for this clonotype. The chain is built from TRBV5-1 and TRBJ1-2; tentative D call: TRBD1 (6 bases). The V end lost 0 bases, the J end lost 5 bases, and 8 bases lay between the germline ends. The germline gives CDR1 SGHRS, CDR2 YFSETQ. The CDR3 has 13 residues. The CDR3 DNA reads TGCGCCAGCAGCTTGGACAGGGTTTATGGCTACACCTTC. This encodes CASSLDRVYGYTF.

The V call is TRBV4-3, the J call TRBJ2-7; D not certain. Trimming removed 4 bases at V and 2 bases at J, with 9 bases between. The CDR3 has 13 residues. The germline V gene encodes CDR1 LGHNA and CDR2 YSLEER. This CDR3 is CASSRTTTYEQYF. CDR3 sequence (DNA): TGCGCCAGCAGCCGAACTACTACCTACGAGCAGTACTTC.

V and J are TRBV5-4 and TRBJ2-4, with TRBD1 matching 9 bases. CDR3 size: 18 residues. V lost 4 bases to trimming and J lost 1 base; unmatched junction nucleotides: 12. Germline loops: CDR1 SGHNT, CDR2 YYREEE (reference sequence). CDR3 region: CASSGTGTGKGAKNIQYF. Written as DNA, the CDR3 is TGTGCCAGCAGCGGGACCGGGACAGGGAAGGGGGCCAAAAACATTCAGTACTTC.

This clonotype appeared many times. The CDR3 here is CASSGTSGTYQETQYF. As DNA, the CDR3 is TGTGCCAGCAGCGGGACTAGCGGGACTTACCAAGAGACCCAGTACTTC. The chain uses TRBV6-2 or TRBV6-3 and TRBJ2-5; 13 bases fit TRBD2. The germline V gene has CDR1 MNHEY and CDR2 SVGEGT. This CDR3 contains 16 residues. V shed 6 bases and J 0 bases; nucleotides not matched to a gene: 4.

This clonotype was recorded many times. V usage is TRBV5-1 and J usage is TRBJ1-2; maybe TRBD1 (5 bases). V shed 5 bases and J shed 4 bases, with 21 bases lying between them. Germline V CDR1 and CDR2: SGHRS, YFSETQ. The CDR3 covers 16 residues. CDR3 loop: CASSFGGPRGGYGYTF. CDR3 DNA: TGCGCCAGCAGTTTTGGCGGCCCTCGCGGGGGCTATGGCTACACCTTC.

This clonotype was recorded many times. The chain couples TRBV20-1 to TRBJ1-3, with D maybe TRBD1 (6 bases). V shed 6 bases and J shed 5 bases, with 14 bases lying between them. Germline V CDR1 and CDR2: DFQATT, SNEGSKA (reference sequence). The CDR3 length is 13 residues. CDR3 in amino acids: CSAADRSRNTIYF. The CDR3 bases are TGCAGTGCCGCAGACAGGAGTAGAAACACCATATATTTT.

This clonotype has a count of ten or more. The chain combines TRBV12-3 or TRBV12-4 with TRBJ2-7; tentatively, D is TRBD1 (6 bases). This CDR3 contains 13 residues. The V end was cut by 5 bases, the J end by 2 bases, with 10 bases between. CDR3 in DNA: TGTGCCAGCAGTGGGGACACCACCTACGAGCAGTACTTC. Amino acids: CASSGDTTYEQYF.

The CDR3 sequence is CATSDLRVEGTGELFF. CDR3 DNA sequence: TGTGCCACCAGTGATTTGCGGGTGGAGGGGACCGGGGAGCTGTTTTTT. The chain links TRBV24-1 to TRBJ2-2, with D maybe TRBD2 (6 bases). V shed 0 bases and J shed 5 bases, with 12 bases lying between them. Germline V gives CDR1 KGHDR, CDR2 SFDVKD. The CDR3 is 16 residues long.

This clonotype was counted many times. The CDR3 reads CASSEMGVLNEKLFF. The CDR3 coding sequence is TGTGCCAGCAGTGAAATGGGGGTTTTGAATGAAAAACTGTTTTTT. V and J are TRBV2 and TRBJ1-4; perhaps TRBD1 as D (5 bases). Germline lookup yields CDR1 SNHLY and CDR2 FYNNEI. This CDR3 is built from 15 residues. V was clipped by 2 bases and J by 5 bases, with 12 bases between them.

This chain uses TRBV4-3 with TRBJ1-6; TRBD1 matches at 11 bases. The trim removed 3 bases at V and 9 bases at J, leaving 7 bases unmatched. The germline CDR1 and CDR2 sequences are LGHNA and YSLEER. This CDR3 is built from 16 residues. The CDR3 DNA is TGCGCCAGCAGCCAGGCTCCGGGACAGGGGGTTTCACCCCTCCACTTT. The encoded protein is CASSQAPGQGVSPLHF.

This clonotype came up many times. V is TRBV7-2 and J is TRBJ2-2, with D hard to call. V was cut by 5 bases and J by 9 bases, with 13 bases left in between. The germline CDR1 and CDR2 sequences are SGHTA and FQGNSA. CDR3 length: 13 residues. In DNA form, the CDR3 reads TGTGCCAGCAGCACCACACCGCAGCGGGAGCTGTTTTTT. This sequence encodes CASSTTPQRELFF.

This chain joins TRBV7-2 and TRBJ2-5, with a tentative D call TRBD1 (6 bases). This CDR3 spans 14 amino acids. Deletions cut 5 bases from V and 4 bases from J, with 14 bases between. The germline V gene encodes CDR1 SGHTA and CDR2 FQGNSA. CDR3 coding DNA: TGTGCCAGCAGCCGGGACACCCGGGGAGAGACCCAGTACTTC. The encoded protein is CASSRDTRGETQYF. The whole variable domain, remainder taken from reference TRBV7-2 and TRBJ2-5, is GAGVSQSPSNKVTEKGKDVELRCDPISGHTALYWYRQSLGQGLEFLIYFQGNSAPDKSGLPSDRFSAERTGGSVSTLTIQRTQQEDSAVYLCASSRDTRGETQYFGPGTRLLVL.

This clonotype has more than one count but fewer than ten. This rearrangement joins TRBV3-1 to TRBJ2-1, with D uncertain. CDR3 length: 13 amino acids. The germline gives CDR1 LGHDT, CDR2 YNNKEL (reference sequence). V dropped 5 bases and J dropped 2 bases, with 7 bases sitting between them. CDR3 sequence reads: CASSTSAYNEQFF. CDR3 nucleotides: TGTGCCAGCAGCACCTCGGCCTACAATGAGCAGTTCTTC.

Only a few counts were recorded for this clonotype. This chain connects TRBV18 to TRBJ2-7; D is uncertain. Germline assignment: CDR1 KGHSH and CDR2 LQKENI. This CDR3 is built from 17 residues. The ends were cut back, 3 bases at V and 0 bases at J, with 18 bases in the middle. CDR3 in amino acids: CASSPQRLPASSYEQYF. The CDR3 bases are TGTGCCAGCTCACCCCAAAGGCTCCCAGCAAGCTCCTACGAGCAGTACTTC.

J is TRBJ2-5 and V is TRBV19; 8 bases match TRBD1. CDR3 length: 15 residues. V lost 3 bases and J lost 6; bases outside the gene matches: 9. Germline-derived CDR1 and CDR2 are LNHDA and SQIVND (reference sequence). CDR3 in amino acids: CASSMWTGISKTQYF. The CDR3 region has the DNA TGTGCCAGTAGTATGTGGACAGGGATCTCGAAGACCCAGTACTTC.

This clonotype was seen only a few times. In DNA form, the CDR3 reads TGTGCCAGCTCACCGGGGCGGGAGGCCAACGGTGAGCAGTACTTC. Residues: CASSPGREANGEQYF. The rearrangement uses TRBV18 and TRBJ2-7; 8 bases line up with TRBD2. CDR1 KGHSH and CDR2 LQKENI come from the germline V gene. The CDR3 contains 15 residues. J lost 7 bases, V lost 3 bases, and 11 bases had no gene match.

Many counts were recorded for this clonotype. The V and J genes are TRBV7-2 and TRBJ2-1; D perhaps matches TRBD2 (7 bases). Germline lookup yields CDR1 SGHTA and CDR2 FQGNSA. Deletions cut 4 bases from V and 7 bases from J, with 20 bases between. The CDR3 contains 16 residues. Written as DNA, the CDR3 is TGTGCCAGCAGCTGGAGGACTAGTGGGGGGCGGAATGAGCAGTTCTTC. It is translated as CASSWRTSGGRNEQFF.

J is TRBJ1-2 and V is TRBV7-3, with D perhaps TRBD1 (6 bases). The CDR3 sequence is 15 residues long. Trimming took 5 bases from V and 0 from J, leaving 13 bases between them. Germline V gene sequence: CDR1 SGHTA, CDR2 FQGTGA. CDR3 region: CASSPAAGANYGYTF. The CDR3 coding sequence is TGTGCCAGCAGCCCCGCGGCAGGGGCTAACTATGGCTACACCTTC.

Details on this clonotype: Possible read error: a much larger clone is one base away. The chain joins TRBV5-1 to TRBJ2-1; TRBD2 matches at 9 bases. Germline CDR1 SGHRS, CDR2 YFSETQ. The CDR3 runs 17 residues. The DNA of the CDR3 is TGCGCCAGCAGCCCGGCGGCTAGCGGGGTTACTTACAATGAGCAGCTCTTC. Translation gives CASSPAASGVTYNEQLF.

This clonotype was recorded many times. The chain combines TRBV3-1 with TRBJ2-1; the match to TRBD1 covers 9 bases. The J segment lost 5 bases and the V segment lost 3 bases, leaving 11 bases of the junction unmatched. The CDR3 totals 17 residues. Germline CDR1 reads LGHDT; CDR2 reads YNNKEL (reference sequence). CDR3 sequence: CASSHPFSTGGDNEQFF. In nucleotides, the CDR3 is TGTGCCAGCAGCCACCCCTTCTCGACAGGGGGGGACAATGAGCAGTTCTTC.

This clonotype has a count of ten or more. V gene TRBV20-1 combines with J gene TRBJ2-3; D gene uncertain. CDR1 DFQATT and CDR2 SNEGSKA come from the germline V gene (reference sequence). This CDR3 has 15 amino acids. Trimming stripped 2 bases from V and 1 base from J, with 13 bases between. In DNA form, the CDR3 reads TGCAGTGCTAGATCGACCCATGACCGCACAGATACGCAGTATTTT. Its protein is CSARSTHDRTDTQYF.

The table lists this clonotype with many counts. The V gene is TRBV6-2 or TRBV6-3, the J gene TRBJ2-7; D is possibly TRBD1 (6 bases). This CDR3 is built from 15 residues. Germline V gene sequence: CDR1 MNHEY, CDR2 SVGEGT. The V end was cut by 2 bases, the J end by 0 bases, with 11 bases between. The CDR3 region has the DNA TGTGCCAGCAGTTACGGCGGCAGGGGCTCCTACGAGCAGTACTTC. It codes for CASSYGGRGSYEQYF.

This rearrangement joins TRBV12-5 to TRBJ1-1, with D uncertain. Trimming cost V 9 bases and J 7 bases, with 18 bases left between them. The CDR3 totals 13 residues. Looked up from germline, CDR1 is LGHNT and CDR2 is FRNRAP. This CDR3 reads CASSGTIQGEAFF. DNA for the CDR3: TGTGCTAGCTCGGGCACCATCCAAGGTGAAGCTTTCTTT.